A selection of T cell receptor beta chains follows, all from one sample in a study of blood T cells in healthy people across ages. TCRdb reprocessed the 5' RACE reads via MiXCR and lists one record per CDR3 protein. The repertoire holds about 810,000 distinct CDR3 sequences, with under 40% as singletons. Sequenced sample: blood. The source of these receptors is a young man in good health. CDR3s include the opening cysteine and the closing phenylalanine or tryptophan. D genes are given only for firm matches. Clone size, where shown, is once, few, many, or a class for clones that have expanded.

v_call	clone_size	cdr3_length	j_call	d_call	cdr3_nt	cdr3_aa
TRBV4-3	.	16	TRBJ2-3	.	TGCGCCAGCAGCCAAGATCTAGCTCTGGTAACAGATACGCAGTATTTT	CASSQDLALVTDTQYF
TRBV11-2	many	12	TRBJ2-1	.	TGTGCCAGCAGCCGACCAGGTGATGAGCAGTTCTTC	CASSRPGDEQFF
TRBV20-1	.	13	TRBJ2-2	.	TGCAGTGCCGGCCGACCGAACACCGGGGAGCTGTTTTTT	CSAGRPNTGELFF
TRBV20-1	few	13	TRBJ2-3	.	TGCAGTGCCGCCGGGCGGGGGCCAGATACGCAGTATTTT	CSAAGRGPDTQYF
TRBV2	.	14	TRBJ1-2	.	TGTGCCACCTCGCAAGACAGCACCATCTATGGCTACACCTTC	CATSQDSTIYGYTF
TRBV2	.	12	TRBJ1-2	.	TGTGCCAGCAACGAAGCAGGCTACGGCTACACCTTC	CASNEAGYGYTF
TRBV20-1	few	12	TRBJ2-7	.	TGCAGTGCTTCGTTAGCGGACAATGAGCAGTACTTC	CSASLADNEQYF
TRBV20-1	once	18	TRBJ2-3	TRBD1	TGCAGTGCTAGGGTCCTCCCAAGGACAGGATCTAGCACAGGTACGCAGTATTTT	CSARVLPRTGSSTGTQYF
TRBV6-2/TRBV6-3	.	15	TRBJ1-2	.	TGTGCCAGCAGTTCGGACCCTAGTCTCTACTATGGCTACACCTTC	CASSSDPSLYYGYTF
TRBV27	.	14	TRBJ2-1	.	TGTACCAGCCTACAATTCGCTACGGGTGATGAGCAGTTCTTC	CTSLQFATGDEQFF
TRBV15	.	18	TRBJ1-5	.	TGTGCCACCAGCGGAGATCGCGGCGGGCGCTACCAAAATCAGCCCCAGCATTTT	CATSGDRGGRYQNQPQHF
TRBV12-3/TRBV12-4	.	19	TRBJ2-3	TRBD2	TGTGCCAGCAGCCCCAGGGGGACTAGCGGGGAACTTAGAGCAGATACGCAGTATTTT	CASSPRGTSGELRADTQYF
TRBV7-6	many	13	TRBJ2-3	.	TGTGCCAGCAGCCTTGCGATCGCAGATACGCAGTATTTT	CASSLAIADTQYF
TRBV5-1	many	14	TRBJ2-5	TRBD1	TGCGCCAGCCAGACAGGGAAAATACGGGAGACCCAGTACTTC	CASQTGKIRETQYF
TRBV20-1	.	15	TRBJ2-3	TRBD1	TGCAGTGCCACAACAGGGGGCGCGGGCACAGATACGCAGTATTTT	CSATTGGAGTDTQYF
TRBV15	.	17	TRBJ1-4	.	TGTGCCACCCGCAGAGATTTAAGAGACAGACCTAATGAAAAACCGTTTTTT	CATRRDLRDRPNEKPFF
TRBV12-3/TRBV12-4	.	15	TRBJ2-7	TRBD2	TGTGCCAGCAGTCCCTCTAGCGGGAGGACTTACGAGCAGTACTTC	CASSPSSGRTYEQYF
TRBV4-2	few	15	TRBJ2-3	.	TGTGCCAGCAGCCAAGAGGTCTCGGGGTTGGGTACGCAGTATTTT	CASSQEVSGLGTQYF
TRBV9	many	14	TRBJ1-5	TRBD1	TGTGCCAGCAGCGTTCACAGGGGGGATCAGCCCCAGCATTTT	CASSVHRGDQPQHF
TRBV11-3	.	8	TRBJ1-2	.	TGTGCCAGCAGCCTGTACACCTTC	CASSLYTF
TRBV7-3	.	14	TRBJ2-7	.	TGTGCCAGCAAGAGACAAGGGTTGAACTACGAGCAGTACTTC	CASKRQGLNYEQYF
TRBV27	few	15	TRBJ2-7	.	TGTGCCAGCAGTATAAGTAGCACGCCTTCCTACGAGCGGTACTTC	CASSISSTPSYERYF
TRBV4-1	.	16	TRBJ2-1	TRBD2	TGCGCCAGCAGCCAAGGCAGCGGGGGTTCCCACAATGAGCAGTTCTTC	CASSQGSGGSHNEQFF
TRBV2	.	12	TRBJ1-2	.	TGTGCCAGCAGCGTAAGCGAGTATGGCTACACCTTC	CASSVSEYGYTF
TRBV4-1	.	18	TRBJ2-1	TRBD2	TGCGCCAGCAGCCTTATTAGCGGGGGGCAACGCTCCTACAATGAGCAGTTCTTC	CASSLISGGQRSYNEQFF
TRBV5-1	few	13	TRBJ2-5	TRBD2	TGCGCCAGCGGTTCTAGCGGTCCAGAGACCCAGTACTTC	CASGSSGPETQYF
TRBV7-2	.	17	TRBJ2-1	.	TGTGCCAGCAGCCCGCTCGGCGCATCGAGCTCCTACAATGAGCAGTTCTTC	CASSPLGASSSYNEQFF
TRBV2	.	13	TRBJ2-7	.	TGTGCCAGCAGCGAGTGGCAGTTCAATGAGCAGTACTTC	CASSEWQFNEQYF
TRBV18	once	16	TRBJ1-3	TRBD1	TGTGCCAGCTCACCCGGACAGGCGGTCTCTGGAAACACCATATATTTT	CASSPGQAVSGNTIYF
TRBV20-1	.	15	TRBJ2-5	TRBD2	TGCAGTGCTACCTCCCGAGGCGGGAGGGCCTTGGGGCAGTACTTC	CSATSRGGRALGQYF
TRBV12-3/TRBV12-4	.	15	TRBJ2-4	TRBD2	TGTGCCAGCAGCCAACTAGCGGGGGGCGAAAACATTCAGTACTTC	CASSQLAGGENIQYF
TRBV7-3	.	15	TRBJ2-2	TRBD1	TGTGCCAGCAGCCCGACAGGGGCAGGCACCGGGGAGCTGTTTTTT	CASSPTGAGTGELFF
TRBV28	few	14	TRBJ2-5	.	TGTGCCAGCAGTTTAGGTCTTAGGATCGAGACCCAGTACTTC	CASSLGLRIETQYF
TRBV27	.	12	TRBJ1-1	.	TGCGCCAGTCAGTACGGGGGGGGTGAAGCTTTCTTT	CASQYGGGEAFF
TRBV20-1	few	12	TRBJ1-1	.	TGCAGTGCTAGTCGGGGGAACACTGAAGCTTTCTTT	CSASRGNTEAFF
TRBV3-1	few	15	TRBJ1-5	.	TGTGCCAGCAGCTTATGGGCAGATAGCAATCAGCCCCAGCATTTT	CASSLWADSNQPQHF
TRBV5-1	few	19	TRBJ2-3	.	TGCGCCAGCAGCCCCGGAAAATCGCCCTCTCTCTTTAGCACAGATACGCAGTATTTT	CASSPGKSPSLFSTDTQYF
TRBV6-6	.	17	TRBJ1-2	TRBD1	TGTGCCAGCAGTTATCCGAGGGGGACAGGGGGCGAGGATGGCTACACCTTC	CASSYPRGTGGEDGYTF
TRBV12-3/TRBV12-4	many	11	TRBJ1-4	.	TGTGCCAGCAGTTTGAGAGAAAAACTGTTTTTT	CASSLREKLFF
TRBV7-2	many	18	TRBJ1-2	TRBD1	TGTGCCAGCAGCTTAGTAGCACCCTACCAGACAGGGGTCGATGGCTACACCTTC	CASSLVAPYQTGVDGYTF
TRBV6-2/TRBV6-3	.	13	TRBJ1-2	.	TGTGCCAGCAGCCGGGAGGCTTTGGACGGCTACACCTTC	CASSREALDGYTF
TRBV5-1	few	16	TRBJ1-2	TRBD1	TGCGCCAGCAGCTTAACGGGACAGGAGGGGTCGGATGGCTACACCTTC	CASSLTGQEGSDGYTF
TRBV4-2	.	16	TRBJ2-1	.	TGTGCCAGCAGCCAAGAGTTTTATATCTCCTACAATGAGCAGTTCTTC	CASSQEFYISYNEQFF
TRBV4-2	.	14	TRBJ2-7	TRBD2	TGTGCCAGCAGCCCAACTAGCGGCACCTACGAGCAGTACTTC	CASSPTSGTYEQYF
TRBV7-2	few	15	TRBJ2-3	TRBD1	TGTGCCAGCAGCTGGAGGGGACAGGGAGGAGATACGCAGTATTTT	CASSWRGQGGDTQYF
TRBV7-2	few	14	TRBJ2-7	.	TGTGCCAGCAGCCTAAGACTAGTAGCCTACGAGCAGTACTTC	CASSLRLVAYEQYF
TRBV27	few	15	TRBJ1-2	.	TGTGCCAGCAGTTACGCCCCCGGGACGGACTATGGCTACACCTTC	CASSYAPGTDYGYTF
TRBV4-3	.	14	TRBJ2-1	.	TGCGCCAGCAGTAGACAGGAGGGTTACAATGAGCAGTTCTTC	CASSRQEGYNEQFF
TRBV12-3/TRBV12-4	.	12	TRBJ1-2	.	TGTGCCAGCAGGCGGGGGACGGCTGGCTATACCTTC	CASRRGTAGYTF
TRBV12-3/TRBV12-4	.	15	TRBJ2-7	TRBD1	TGTGCCAGCAGTCCCGAGACAGGGTACTCCTACGAGCAGTACTTC	CASSPETGYSYEQYF
TRBV3-1	.	15	TRBJ2-3	.	TGTGCCAGCAGCCACGGGGAGCGGTGGGCAGATACGCAGTATTTT	CASSHGERWADTQYF
TRBV4-3	.	13	TRBJ2-5	.	TGCGCCAGCAGCCAAGTGAGGCAAGAGACCCAGTACTTC	CASSQVRQETQYF
TRBV12-3/TRBV12-4	many	15	TRBJ2-5	TRBD2	TGTGCCAGCAGTACTAGCGGGGGCGCGGTCGAGACCCAGTACTTC	CASSTSGGAVETQYF
TRBV3-1	few	15	TRBJ2-3	.	TGTGCCAGCAGCCAAGGTACGGGATTCACAGATACGCAGTATTTT	CASSQGTGFTDTQYF